A single sample is the source of the 29 T cell receptor beta chains below, sequenced in a study of blood T cell repertoires in COVID-19. Measured with immunoSEQ multiplex PCR; TCRdb has only the in-frame clones, and not every one. The sample has over 250,000 clones; about 91% are singletons. Material: PBMCs or T cells enriched from blood (not recorded which). These receptors all stem from a woman aged 18-35 years who had recovered from COVID-19.

The chain links TRBV20-1 to TRBJ1-3; tentative D call: TRBD1 (5 bases). Trimming left V 3 bases short and J 3 bases short, with 12 bases between. The CDR3 sequence is 14 residues long. In germline, CDR1 is DFQATT, CDR2 SNEGSKA (reference sequence). CDR3 amino acids: CSASSGLYGNTIYF. Written as DNA, the CDR3 is TGCAGTGCTAGTTCAGGGCTCTATGGAAACACCATATATTTT.

The V gene is TRBV10-2, the J gene TRBJ2-3; 13 nucleotides align to TRBD2. In germline, CDR1 is WSHSY, CDR2 SAAADI. The CDR3 contains 15 residues. V gave up 7 bases and J gave up 4 bases; unmatched junction bases: 5. The CDR3 DNA reads as TGCGCCAGCATGAGGACTAGCGGGAGTTCAGATACGCAGTATTTT. It specifies CASMRTSGSSDTQYF.

As for this clone: At one boundary the junction diverges from the germline segment, which might be a read error. V usage is TRBV10-3 and J usage is TRBJ2-3, with TRBD1 matching over 8 bases. CDR1 is ENHRY and CDR2 is SYGVKD in the germline V gene. The CDR3 extends over 15 amino acids. The CDR3 protein is CAINEGTGSTDTQYF. The CDR3 DNA reads TGTGCCATCAATGAGGGGACAGGTAGCACAGATACGCAGTATTTT.

The V call is TRBV5-1, the J call TRBJ1-2; D ambiguous. V was pared by 0 bases and J by 1 base, with 4 bases between. CDR3 length: 13 amino acids. From germline, CDR1 is SGHRS and CDR2 YFSETQ. CDR3 sequence reads: CASSLGSNYGYTF. CDR3 coding DNA: TGCGCCAGCAGCTTGGGGAGTAACTATGGCTACACCTTC.

The J gene is TRBJ1-6, the V gene TRBV5-6; 7 nucleotides align to TRBD1. Looked up from germline, CDR1 is SGHDT and CDR2 is YYEEEE. CDR3 size: 14 residues. J gave up 10 bases and V 5 bases, and 9 bases lay outside the gene matches. In nucleotides, the CDR3 is TGTGCCAGCAGTCGCCGGGACAGCGGATCACCCCTCCACTTT. It specifies CASSRRDSGSPLHF.

This chain links TRBV7-8 with TRBJ2-7, with TRBD2 matching over 11 bases. Per the germline V gene, CDR1 is SGHVS and CDR2 is FQNEAQ. This CDR3 spans 15 amino acids. V dropped 5 bases and J dropped 3; count of bases not matched to a gene: 6. CDR3 in DNA: TGTGCCAGCAGCCCGTTAGCGGGAGGGGACTACGAGCAGTACTTC. Protein product: CASSPLAGGDYEQYF. Full variable domain (remainder filled in from reference TRBV7-8 and TRBJ2-7): GAGVSQSPRYKVAKRGQDVALRCDPISGHVSLFWYQQALGQGPEFLTYFQNEAQLDKSGLPSDRFFAERPEGSVSTLKIQRTQQEDSAVYLCASSPLAGGDYEQYFGPGTRLTVT.

The chain recombines TRBV30 with TRBJ2-3; D gene unclear. V lost 3 bases, J lost 0 bases, and 25 bases lay in between. The CDR3 extends over 19 amino acids. CDR1 GTSNPN and CDR2 SVGIG come from the germline V gene (reference sequence). The CDR3 is CAWSNLISAEPQSTDTQYF. CDR3 DNA sequence: TGTGCCTGGAGCAATCTTATATCGGCGGAGCCGCAAAGCACAGATACGCAGTATTTT.

The rearrangement links TRBV15 to TRBJ2-2; D is possibly TRBD1 or TRBD2 (5 bases each). CDR1 LNHNV and CDR2 YYDKDF come from the germline V gene (reference sequence). Trimming left V 7 bases short and J 0 bases short, with 15 bases between. This CDR3 comprises 16 residues. The CDR3 loop reads CATTRDERSNTGELFF. CDR3 coding DNA: TGTGCCACCACCAGGGATGAGCGGTCGAACACCGGGGAGCTGTTTTTT. The full variable domain, completed using reference TRBV15 and TRBJ2-2, is DAMVIQNPRYQVTQFGKPVTLSCSQTLNHNVMYWYQQKSSQAPKLLFHYYDKDFNNEADTPDNFQSRRPNTSFCFLDIRSPGLGDTAMYLCATTRDERSNTGELFFGEGSRLTVL.

This rearrangement joins TRBV7-9 to TRBJ1-1; 7 positions match TRBD1. The J segment lost 10 bases and the V segment lost 5 bases, leaving 4 bases of the junction unmatched. The CDR3 consists of 11 residues. The germline CDR1 and CDR2 sequences are SEHNR and FQNEAQ (reference sequence). The CDR3 is CASSNGQAAFF. CDR3 in DNA: TGTGCCAGCAGCAACGGACAGGCAGCTTTCTTT.

The chain has TRBV28 and TRBJ1-1; no clear D gene. This CDR3 comprises 12 residues. V dropped 2 bases and J dropped 8 bases, with 9 bases sitting between them. In germline, CDR1 is MDHEN, CDR2 SYDVKM. Here the CDR3 DNA reads TGTGCCAGCAGTTTAGGAGGGCAGGAAGCTTTCTTT. Protein product: CASSLGGQEAFF.

This clone was found once. This chain joins TRBV7-3 and TRBJ1-3; D gene uncertain. Germline CDR1 reads SGHTA; CDR2 reads FQGTGA. Trimming cost V 10 bases and J 4 bases, with 41 bases left between them. The CDR3 sequence is 22 residues long. The CDR3 region has the DNA TGTGCCACCAAAAACCTTGTGAGGACCCCCGGAAGAGGACTCCCCTCAGGAAACACCATATATTTT. Translating it yields CATKNLVRTPGRGLPSGNTIYF. The entire variable domain, with the rest obtained from reference TRBV7-3 and TRBJ1-3, is as follows: GAGVSQTPSNKVTEKGKYVELRCDPISGHTALYWYRQSLGQGPEFLIYFQGTGAADDSGLPNDRFFAVRPEGSVSTLKIQRTERGDSAVYLCATKNLVRTPGRGLPSGNTIYFGEGSWLTVV.

In DNA form, the CDR3 reads TGCAGTGCTGGGGGGTGGAATGAGCAGTTCTTC. Translating gives CSAGGWNEQFF. The gene calls are TRBV20-1 and TRBJ2-1; tentative D call: TRBD2 (6 bases). Trimming pared 5 bases from V and 7 bases from J, leaving 9 bases between. The CDR3 spans 11 residues. From germline, CDR1 is DFQATT and CDR2 SNEGSKA (reference sequence).

V gene TRBV2 combines with J gene TRBJ1-6, with 8 nucleotides matching TRBD1. In germline, CDR1 is SNHLY, CDR2 FYNNEI. CDR3 length: 14 amino acids. V lost 7 bases, J lost 8 bases, and 7 bases stayed unmatched. The CDR3 coding sequence is TGTGCCAGCACCGGACAGGGTCGGGATTCACCCCTCCACTTT. Amino acid sequence: CASTGQGRDSPLHF.

This chain links TRBV9 with TRBJ2-7; 11 nucleotides agree with TRBD1. Looked up from germline, CDR1 is SGDLS and CDR2 is YYNGEE. This CDR3 has 15 residues. V shed 7 bases and J 3 bases; nucleotides not matched to a gene: 9. This chain's CDR3 is CASGGGTGGNYEQYF. The CDR3 DNA sequence: TGTGCCAGCGGGGGAGGGACAGGGGGAAACTACGAGCAGTACTTC.

The chain combines TRBV14 with TRBJ1-1; D is ambiguous. Trimming took off 5 bases at V and 5 bases at J, with 18 bases between the two ends. Germline CDR1 is SGHDN and CDR2 is FVKESK. CDR3 size: 15 residues. The CDR3 nucleotides are TGTGCCAGCAGCTACCACTCTAATGTACGGACTGAAGCTTTCTTT. This translates into CASSYHSNVRTEAFF.

This chain uses TRBV27 with TRBJ1-6; D gene unclear. Trimming pared 6 bases from V and 5 bases from J, leaving 26 bases between. Germline V CDR1 and CDR2: MNHEY, SMNVEV (reference sequence). This CDR3 has 19 amino acids. The CDR3: CASRDPGPTLLMNNSPLHF. CDR3 DNA sequence: TGTGCCAGCAGAGACCCGGGTCCGACCCTTCTTATGAATAATTCACCCCTCCACTTT.

This clone appeared a single time. V and J are TRBV7-9 and TRBJ1-4; D not certain. V lost 8 bases and J 8 bases, leaving 9 bases between the germline ends. This CDR3 spans 11 amino acids. In germline, CDR1 is SEHNR, CDR2 FQNEAQ (reference sequence). In DNA form, the CDR3 reads TGTGCCAGCGCGGCCCAGGAAAAACTGTTTTTT. Its protein product is CASAAQEKLFF.

This clone was picked up one time. The V call is TRBV7-9, the J call TRBJ2-2, with 8 bases fitting TRBD2. The J segment lost 6 bases and the V segment lost 5 bases, leaving 14 bases of the junction unmatched. Germline assignment: CDR1 SEHNR and CDR2 FQNEAQ (reference sequence). CDR3 size: 17 residues. CDR3 protein: CASSRRGAGVYAGELFF. Here the CDR3 DNA reads TGTGCCAGCAGCCGCAGAGGAGCGGGAGTTTATGCCGGGGAGCTGTTTTTT.

The V gene is TRBV6-5, the J gene TRBJ1-5; 8 bases line up with TRBD1. V dropped 9 bases and J dropped 0; count of bases not matched to a gene: 7. The CDR3 covers 15 residues. Germline CDR1 and CDR2: MNHEY and SVGAGI. The CDR3 region is CASKDRGHSNQPQHF. The CDR3 bases are TGTGCCAGTAAAGACAGGGGACATAGCAATCAGCCCCAGCATTTT.

This clone was seen more than once but under ten times. This chain uses TRBV27 with TRBJ2-1; TRBD1 aligns across 9 bases. The V segment lost 2 bases and the J segment 7 bases; nucleotides outside the gene matches: 6. Germline-derived CDR1 and CDR2 are MNHEY and SMNVEV (reference sequence). The length of the CDR3 is 15 residues. As DNA, the CDR3 is TGTGCCAGCAGTTTAACAGGGGGCATTGGGAATGAGCAGTTCTTC. This translates into CASSLTGGIGNEQFF.

The chain recombines TRBV29-1 with TRBJ1-2, with 7 positions matching TRBD1. Per the germline V gene, CDR1 is SQVTM and CDR2 is ANQGSEA. After removal of 6 bases from V and 10 bases from J, the junction contained 14 bases not matched to a gene. There are 13 residues in the CDR3. CDR3 coding DNA: TGCAGCGTAGCCGGTGGACAGGTAGTGGACTACACCTTC. Translation gives CSVAGGQVVDYTF.

This chain connects TRBV7-6 to TRBJ2-5; 9 bases are shared with TRBD2. Germline V gene data show CDR1 as SGHVS and CDR2 as FNYEAQ. Trimming took 4 bases from V and 3 from J; bases not matched to a gene: 15. This CDR3 has 18 residues. The CDR3 protein is CASSSNANIQRGEETQYF. CDR3 DNA sequence: TGTGCCAGCAGCTCGAACGCCAACATTCAGCGGGGGGAAGAGACCCAGTACTTC.

This clone showed up just a few times. V and J are TRBV5-4 and TRBJ1-2; possible D gene TRBD1, 5 bases. The CDR3 loop spans 14 amino acids. Trimming cost V 0 bases and J 5 bases, with 11 bases left between them. Looked up from germline, CDR1 is SGHNT and CDR2 is YYREEE (reference sequence). CDR3 DNA: TGTGCCAGCAGCTTGGTGGGTCAGGGATATGGCTACACCTTC. Protein product: CASSLVGQGYGYTF.

This clone was seen just once. The rearrangement uses TRBV12-2 and TRBJ2-1; TRBD2 reflects the table's D call only, with no check against the DNA. TRBV12-2 is assigned pseudogene status. This CDR3 comprises 15 residues. CDR3: CARESGLAEYNEQFF. For the CDR3, the DNA is TGTGCAAGAGAGTCGGGACTAGCAGAATACAATGAGCAGTTCTTC.

This sequence joins TRBV28 and TRBJ1-2; D ambiguous. Trimming took 2 bases from V and 5 from J, leaving 9 bases between them. The CDR3 runs to 13 residues. CDR1 and CDR2 from the germline V gene are MDHEN and SYDVKM. The CDR3 sequence is CASSLGRNYGYTF. The CDR3 bases are TGTGCCAGCAGTTTAGGCAGGAATTATGGCTACACCTTC.

This chain connects TRBV5-1 to TRBJ1-6, with D unresolved. The CDR3 is 14 residues long. Germline V gives CDR1 SGHRS, CDR2 YFSETQ. V was trimmed by 4 bases and J by 4 bases, leaving 9 bases between them. The CDR3: CASSQEGYNSPLHF. The CDR3 DNA reads as TGCGCCAGCAGCCAGGAGGGTTATAATTCACCCCTCCACTTT.

The chain links TRBV5-6 to TRBJ1-1, with 7 bases lining up with TRBD1. Per germline, CDR1 SGHDT and CDR2 YYEEEE. The CDR3 is made up of 16 amino acids. The junction had 8 bases not matched to a gene; V was cut back by 3 bases and J by 0 bases. In nucleotides, the CDR3 is TGTGCCAGCAGCTCGCCGGGACAGTTTATGAACACTGAAGCTTTCTTT. Translating gives CASSSPGQFMNTEAFF.

This clone came up once. The CDR3 loop is CASSFMGGVYGSYEQYF. For the CDR3, the DNA is TGTGCCAGCAGCTTTATGGGGGGGGTTTATGGGAGCTACGAGCAGTACTTC. This chain uses TRBV28 with TRBJ2-7; TRBD2 matches 7 bases. V was clipped by 6 bases and J by 3 bases; unmatched bases: 17. The V gene's germline CDR1 is MDHEN and CDR2 SYDVKM. The CDR3 loop spans 17 amino acids. Based on the CDR3 plus reference TRBV28 and TRBJ2-7, the full variable domain is DVKVTQSSRYLVKRTGEKVFLECVQDMDHENMFWYRQDPGLGLRLIYFSYDVKMKEKGDIPEGYSVSREKKERFSLILESASTNQTSMYLCASSFMGGVYGSYEQYFGPGTRLTVT.

The genes are TRBV28 and TRBJ1-5; TRBD1 matches 9 bases. After removal of 8 bases from V and 4 bases from J, the junction contained 12 bases not matched to a gene. This CDR3 comprises 16 residues. The germline gives CDR1 MDHEN, CDR2 SYDVKM. CDR3 sequence (DNA): TGTGCCAGCCCCCCGCGGGACAGGGAGGCGAATCAGCCCCAGCATTTT. It specifies CASPPRDREANQPQHF.